This paragraph reports one T cell receptor (beta chain). The source of the sample is a study of blood T cell repertoires in COVID-19. Study details: T cells, B-cell-depleted T cells, or PBMCs provided the cDNA or gDNA that served as material.

Original processing methods: Reference gene primer amplification gave estimated nucleated cell counts. Data came from immunoSEQ multiplex PCR; TCRdb stores just in-frame clones and leaves some out. V and J calls plus clone size are reproduced from that table; the DNA served to infer D and trimming. The sample has 85,000 to 95,000 clones, around 86% seen once; the top ten hold 4.5% to 6%. Germline V gives CDR1 SGHTA, CDR2 FQGNSA. CDR3 size: 15 residues. V was clipped by 5 bases and J by 7 bases; unmatched bases: 9. The chain is built from TRBV7-2 and TRBJ2-1, with 9 bases that match TRBD1. The sample was peripheral blood. The sequence came from a woman aged 80 or older with acute or convalescent COVID-19. The CDR3 here is CASSLSWGQGNEQFF. The CDR3 region has the DNA TGTGCCAGCAGCCTTAGTTGGGGACAGGGAAATGAGCAGTTCTTC.